This is a list of T cell receptor beta chains from one sample in a study of identical twins. TCRdb used MiXCR to reprocess the 5' RACE reads, holding one entry per CDR3 protein. The repertoire holds around 1.7 million distinct CDR3 sequences, with about 30% as singletons. The sequencing input was cord blood. The origin of the receptors is a newborn girl in good health. The CDR3 runs from the conserved cysteine through the conserved F or W. A D gene is named only where the DNA matches it firmly. Only some rows state a clone size, as once, few, many or a class for expanded clones.

size,V,D,J,CDR3,DNA
.,TRBV5-1,.,TRBJ2-1,CASSRFGREDEQFF,TGCGCCAGCAGCCGATTTGGCAGGGAGGATGAGCAGTTCTTC
.,TRBV12-5,TRBD1,TRBJ1-2,CASGLAPVRSDHRDRAPYGYTF,TGTGCTAGTGGTTTGGCCCCCGTCCGCTCCGATCACCGGGACAGAGCTCCTTATGGCTACACCTTC
many,TRBV4-1,.,TRBJ1-2,CASSQETQTVNYGYTF,TGCGCCAGCAGCCAAGAAACCCAGACGGTTAACTATGGCTACACCTTC
.,TRBV21-1,.,TRBJ2-4,CASSKPWGLASSKNIQYF,TGTGCCAGCAGCAAACCCTGGGGACTAGCGTCCTCCAAAAACATTCAGTACTTC
few,TRBV29-1,.,TRBJ2-1,CSVEDRKSSYNEQFF,TGCAGCGTTGAAGATAGGAAAAGCTCCTACAATGAGCAGTTCTTC
.,TRBV12-3/TRBV12-4,TRBD2,TRBJ2-3,CASSRTSGGWTDAQYF,TGTGCCAGCAGTCGGACTAGCGGGGGGTGGACAGATGCGCAGTATTTT
.,TRBV20-1,.,TRBJ1-6,CSARVEAGDYNSPLHF,TGCAGTGCTAGAGTTGAGGCAGGCGACTATAATTCACCCCTCCACTTT
.,TRBV7-2,.,TRBJ1-2,CASSLGLRDYGYTF,TGTGCCAGCAGCTTAGGCCTGCGAGACTATGGCTACACCTTC
.,TRBV6-6,TRBD2,TRBJ2-7,CASSTSDYEQYF,TGTGCCAGCAGTACTAGCGACTACGAGCAGTACTTC
few,TRBV7-9,.,TRBJ1-1,CASSLGTPHWVNTEAFF,TGTGCCAGCAGCTTAGGGACGCCTCATTGGGTTAACACTGAAGCTTTCTTT
many,TRBV28,TRBD1,TRBJ1-2,CASSLSGTGSYGYTF,TGCGCCAGCAGCTTGTCCGGGACAGGGTCATATGGCTACACCTTC
.,TRBV15,TRBD1,TRBJ2-7,CATSRAETGGFYEQYF,TGTGCCACCAGCAGGGCGGAGACAGGGGGTTTTTACGAGCAGTACTTC
few,TRBV6-6,TRBD1,TRBJ1-2,CASSSGQGGRGYTF,TGTGCCAGCAGCTCCGGACAGGGAGGACGGGGCTACACCTTC
.,TRBV28,TRBD2,TRBJ2-4,CAISGLAGGRVRREQYF,TGTGCCATTTCGGGACTAGCGGGAGGGAGGGTCCGTCGGGAGCAGTACTTC
.,TRBV29-1,TRBD1,TRBJ1-1,CSVPGQRNTEAFF,TGCAGCGTTCCGGGACAGAGGAACACTGAAGCTTTCTTT
.,TRBV25-1,.,TRBJ1-2,CASSDILYYTF,TGTGCCAGCAGTGACATCCTGTACTACACCTTC
many,TRBV29-1,.,TRBJ1-2,CSVTEGTNYGYTF,TGCAGCGTGACCGAAGGGACGAACTATGGCTACACCTTC
many,TRBV29-1,.,TRBJ2-7,CSASAGSSYEQYF,TGCAGCGCTTCGGCAGGGAGCTCCTACGAGCAGTACTTC
.,TRBV7-2,.,TRBJ1-5,CASSLRSGRQPQHF,TGTGCCAGCAGCTTACGAAGCGGGAGACAGCCCCAGCATTTT
.,TRBV14,.,TRBJ2-5,CASSQAGLLYQETQYF,TGTGCCAGCAGCCAAGCGGGACTCCTGTACCAAGAGACCCAGTACTTC
.,TRBV12-3/TRBV12-4,.,TRBJ1-2,CASTPGGTPVNYGYTF,TGTGCCAGCACCCCGGGGGGGACACCCGTTAACTATGGCTACACCTTC
many,TRBV12-3/TRBV12-4,TRBD2,TRBJ2-7,CASTIGGGYEQYF,TGTGCCAGCACCATTGGGGGGGGCTACGAGCAGTACTTC
many,TRBV27,.,TRBJ1-2,CASSLGGENYGYTF,TGTGCCAGCAGCCTAGGGGGAGAGAACTATGGCTACACCTTC
.,TRBV7-2,TRBD2,TRBJ2-3,CASSRLSSGTSGEDSTDTQYF,TGTGCCAGCAGCCGACTATCCAGCGGGACTAGCGGGGAAGATAGCACAGATACGCAGTATTTT
few,TRBV5-1,TRBD2,TRBJ2-7,CASSFLAGGFSYEQYF,TGCGCCAGCAGCTTCCTAGCGGGGGGGTTCTCCTACGAGCAGTACTTC
.,TRBV10-3,TRBD2,TRBJ2-1,CAISVYGTSGGTSSYNEQFF,TGTGCCATCAGTGTATACGGGACTAGCGGGGGGACTAGCTCCTACAATGAGCAGTTCTTC
.,TRBV20-1,.,TRBJ1-2,CSARIRNPTNYGYTF,TGCAGTGCTAGGATAAGGAACCCTACTAACTATGGCTACACCTTC
.,TRBV7-9,TRBD1,TRBJ1-1,CASTYPDRDPEAFF,TGTGCCAGCACCTACCCGGACAGGGACCCTGAAGCTTTCTTT
few,TRBV2,.,TRBJ1-1,CASGYTEAFF,TGTGCCAGCGGATACACTGAAGCTTTCTTT
few,TRBV20-1,.,TRBJ2-7,CSAREGVGPYEQYF,TGCAGTGCTAGGGAGGGCGTGGGTCCCTACGAGCAGTACTTC
.,TRBV24-1,TRBD1,TRBJ1-4,CATSETGSNEKLFF,TGTGCCACCAGTGAGACAGGGTCGAATGAAAAACTGTTTTTT
.,TRBV4-2,.,TRBJ2-2,CASSRTAGQTTGELFF,TGTGCCAGCAGCCGAACGGCAGGACAAACCACCGGGGAGCTGTTTTTT
.,TRBV6-1,TRBD2,TRBJ2-4,CASSGFLAGAPYRAKNIQYF,TGTGCCAGCAGTGGCTTTCTAGCGGGGGCTCCGTATAGGGCCAAAAACATTCAGTACTTC
few,TRBV5-1,TRBD2,TRBJ2-3,CASSFLTSGRTPDTQYF,TGCGCCAGCAGCTTCCTTACTAGCGGGAGAACCCCAGATACGCAGTATTTT
few,TRBV3-1,TRBD2,TRBJ2-1,CASSQVSLAGAYNEQFF,TGTGCCAGCAGCCAAGTCTCACTAGCGGGGGCGTACAATGAGCAGTTCTTC
.,TRBV29-1,TRBD1,TRBJ1-2,CSVLQGADYGYTF,TGCAGCGTTTTACAGGGGGCCGACTATGGCTACACCTTC
few,TRBV6-1,.,TRBJ1-5,CASNTDGTSNQPQHF,TGTGCCAGCAACACGGACGGGACCAGCAATCAGCCCCAGCATTTT
.,TRBV21-1,.,TRBJ2-3,CASSKKDRGPDTQYF,TGTGCCAGCAGCAAAAAGGACAGGGGGCCAGATACGCAGTATTTT
.,TRBV7-9,TRBD2,TRBJ2-5,CAGSVGLGETQYF,TGTGCCGGCAGCGTAGGACTAGGAGAGACCCAGTACTTC
.,TRBV20-1,TRBD2,TRBJ2-5,CSANTPGRGGETQYF,TGCAGTGCTAATACCCCCGGGAGGGGCGGGGAGACCCAGTACTTC
once,TRBV29-1,.,TRBJ2-2,CSAGPRDSVELFF,TGCAGCGCAGGACCCAGGGATAGTGTGGAGCTGTTTTTT
few,TRBV29-1,.,TRBJ2-1,CSVALWGAAYNEQFF,TGCAGCGTTGCCCTTTGGGGGGCGGCCTACAATGAGCAGTTCTTC
few,TRBV7-2,TRBD1,TRBJ1-5,CASSLVLGRGNQPQHF,TGTGCCAGCAGCTTAGTCCTGGGCAGGGGGAATCAGCCCCAGCATTTT
many,TRBV12-3/TRBV12-4,.,TRBJ2-1,CASSFYPNEQFF,TGTGCCAGCAGTTTCTATCCCAATGAGCAGTTCTTC
few,TRBV4-1,.,TRBJ2-4,CASSQDPGSLAKNIQYF,TGCGCCAGCAGCCAAGATCCTGGCTCCTTAGCCAAAAACATTCAGTACTTC
many,TRBV29-1,.,TRBJ2-7,CSVAGSSYEQYF,TGCAGCGTTGCGGGGAGCTCCTACGAGCAGTACTTC
.,TRBV19,.,TRBJ2-1,CASSIDGTAIRGYNEQFF,TGTGCCAGTAGTATAGATGGGACCGCAATTCGCGGCTACAATGAGCAGTTCTTC
.,TRBV6-5,TRBD1,TRBJ2-1,CASSYSWRTGGVGPYNEQFF,TGTGCCAGCAGTTACTCGTGGAGGACAGGGGGCGTAGGGCCTTACAATGAGCAGTTCTTC